These T cell receptor beta chains were read from a single sample in a study of human T cells and chemical hapten exposure. TCRdb reprocessed the RACE reads with MiXCR, giving one entry per CDR3 protein. The repertoire holds 55,000 to 85,000 distinct CDR3 sequences, around 10% seen once, with around 3.3% in the top ten. Sequencing was performed on whole blood, taken in connection with sensitization to the hapten diphenylcyclopropenone (DPC). The receptors derive from a woman aged 40 to 55 with alopecia areata. Some clones in this sample may be carry-over from other donors' samples. The CDR3 runs from the conserved cysteine through the conserved F or W. D genes are given only for firm matches. Size is omitted from some rows. Given values are once, few, many or a class for expanded clones.

abundance	v_gene	d_gene	j_gene	CDR3nt	CDR3aa
.	TRBV28	.	TRBJ1-5	TGTGCCAGCAGCCGGGGGTGGAAGCCCCAGCATTTT	CASSRGWKPQHF
few	TRBV4-3	.	TRBJ2-7	TGCGCCAGCAGCCAAGATGGGCCAGGGCAGGAGTACGAGCAGTACTTC	CASSQDGPGQEYEQYF
many	TRBV20-1	TRBD1	TRBJ2-2	TGCAGTGCCACCGACAGGGGGAACACCGGGGAGCTGTTTTTT	CSATDRGNTGELFF
many	TRBV7-2	TRBD1	TRBJ2-7	TGTGCCAGCAGCTTAAACAGGGGGCTCTACGAGCAGTACTTC	CASSLNRGLYEQYF
many	TRBV7-9	.	TRBJ1-1	TGTGCCAGCACCCTTAGCCCTTCGGCGGGGACTGAAGCTTTCTTT	CASTLSPSAGTEAFF
many	TRBV7-6	TRBD1	TRBJ1-1	TGTGCCAGCAGCTTGGACAGGGGCAACACTGAAGCTTTCTTT	CASSLDRGNTEAFF
few	TRBV27	.	TRBJ2-2	TGTGCCAGCACCGACAGGATAAACACCGGGGAGCTGTTTTTT	CASTDRINTGELFF
many	TRBV4-3	.	TRBJ1-1	TGCGCCAGCAGCCAAGATCCGGCGGGGAACACTGAAGCTTTCTTT	CASSQDPAGNTEAFF
few	TRBV6-5	.	TRBJ2-7	TGTGCCAGCAGTTCTACGGGACTTCCGACCTACGAGCAGTACTTC	CASSSTGLPTYEQYF
many	TRBV28	.	TRBJ1-4	TGTGCCAGCAGGGAGAGATACGAAAAACTGTTTTTT	CASRERYEKLFF
.	TRBV7-9	TRBD1	TRBJ1-1	TGTGCCAGCAGAGGGACAGGGGCCGACACTGAAGCTTTCTTT	CASRGTGADTEAFF
.	TRBV19	TRBD2	TRBJ2-1	TGTGCCAGTAGTATAGGGGGACTAGCGGATATTAATGAGCAGTTCTTC	CASSIGGLADINEQFF
many	TRBV29-1	.	TRBJ1-1	TGCAGCGTTGAAGAGGGGGGAAGAGAAGCTTTCTTT	CSVEEGGREAFF
.	TRBV6-1	.	TRBJ2-1	TGTGCCAGCAGTGAAAACAGTTACAATGAGCAGTTCTTC	CASSENSYNEQFF
.	TRBV4-3	TRBD1	TRBJ1-5	TGCGCCAGCAGCCAAGATGATTGGGACGGGGACAGGGACCAGCCCCAGCATTTT	CASSQDDWDGDRDQPQHF
many	TRBV5-1	.	TRBJ1-2	TGCGCCAGCAGCTTGGGCTATGGCTACACCTTC	CASSLGYGYTF
.	TRBV20-1	.	TRBJ1-1	TGCAGTGCTAGGAGAGGACCTAGACAAGTTCTTGGAGACAGTGAAGCTTTCTTT	CSARRGPRQVLGDSEAFF
few	TRBV6-6	.	TRBJ2-7	TGTGCCAGCAGTACGCCAGAAACCTACGAGCAGTACTTC	CASSTPETYEQYF
many	TRBV12-3/TRBV12-4	.	TRBJ2-5	TGTGCCAGCAGTCCCCGGGACATACGAGAGACCCAGTACTTC	CASSPRDIRETQYF
many	TRBV4-1	TRBD2	TRBJ2-5	TGCGCCAGCAGCCAAGAATTCCCTAGCGGGGTCGGAGAGACCCAGTACTTC	CASSQEFPSGVGETQYF
many	TRBV6-5	TRBD2	TRBJ2-7	TGTGCCAGCAGTTATAGCGGGGGCCCCTCCTACGAGCAGTACTTC	CASSYSGGPSYEQYF
many	TRBV5-4	.	TRBJ2-6	TGTGCCAGCAGCCCGAAATCCGGGACCTTTGGTTCTGGGGCCAACGTCCTGACTTTC	CASSPKSGTFGSGANVLTF
many	TRBV6-5	.	TRBJ2-5	TGTGCCAGCAGGGGCGTCCAAGAGACCCAGTACTTC	CASRGVQETQYF
many	TRBV6-1	TRBD1	TRBJ1-5	TGTGCCAGCATTCCTCAGGGGGTCTATAGCAATCAGCCCCAGCATTTT	CASIPQGVYSNQPQHF
.	TRBV7-2	.	TRBJ2-7	TGTGCCAGCAGCTTAGCGGCCGGGGACCCCTACGAGCAGTACTTC	CASSLAAGDPYEQYF
many	TRBV29-1	.	TRBJ2-2	TGCAGCGTTGAACTCCAGGACGCGAACACCGGGGAGCTGTTTTTT	CSVELQDANTGELFF
many	TRBV5-1	TRBD2	TRBJ2-1	TGCGCCAGCAGCTTGGAACTAGCGAACTACAATGAGCAGTTCTTC	CASSLELANYNEQFF
many	TRBV3-1	.	TRBJ2-7	TGTGCCAGCAGCCAACCCGGAACCGCCGAGCAGTACTTC	CASSQPGTAEQYF
many	TRBV6-5	.	TRBJ2-3	TGTGCCAGCAGTTTCTTGCCTATGCGGGCAGATACGCAGTATTTT	CASSFLPMRADTQYF
many	TRBV7-9	TRBD1	TRBJ1-2	TGTGCCAGCAGCCGAGGACAGGAGTCTAACTATGGCTACACCTTC	CASSRGQESNYGYTF
many	TRBV5-4	.	TRBJ1-1	TGTGCCAGCAGCCGGGGGGAGACGAACACTGAAGCTTTCTTT	CASSRGETNTEAFF
few	TRBV6-2/TRBV6-3	.	TRBJ1-1	TGTGCCACCGCGGACAGCGCCATGAACACTGAAGCTTTCTTT	CATADSAMNTEAFF
few	TRBV11-2	.	TRBJ1-1	TGTGCCAGCAGCTTAGATCAGGGTTCGGCTGAAGCTTTCTTT	CASSLDQGSAEAFF
few	TRBV10-2	.	TRBJ1-2	TGCGCCAGCAGTGATCCCCCGGGGACCTCACCGGGGGGCTACACCTTC	CASSDPPGTSPGGYTF
.	TRBV29-1	.	TRBJ2-1	TGCAGCGTTGGACGATTGTGGGATGAGCAGTTCTTC	CSVGRLWDEQFF
many	TRBV11-2	.	TRBJ2-3	TGTGCCAGCAGCCTCTGGACGGACCCGCTGTACAATACGCAGTATTTT	CASSLWTDPLYNTQYF
many	TRBV10-3	.	TRBJ2-7	TGTGCCATCCAAACAGGAGGGGTGCAGTACTTC	CAIQTGGVQYF
many	TRBV4-2	.	TRBJ2-3	TGTGCCAGCAGCCACCTGGGGGGGCCCTCTTCTCAGGATACGCAGTATTTT	CASSHLGGPSSQDTQYF
.	TRBV28	TRBD1	TRBJ1-2	TGTGCCAGCAGTTTATGGGACAGGAGTGGCTACACCTTC	CASSLWDRSGYTF
.	TRBV5-1	.	TRBJ2-2	TGCGCCAGCAGCTATCAACAGGGTTCCGGGGAGCCGTTTTTT	CASSYQQGSGEPFF
many	TRBV19	.	TRBJ2-3	TGTGCCAGTAGTATGATGGCAGTTAGCACAGATACGCAGTATTTT	CASSMMAVSTDTQYF
few	TRBV20-1	.	TRBJ1-1	TGCAGTGCTAGTAGCGAAAGCGGAACTGAAGCTTTCTTT	CSASSESGTEAFF
many	TRBV6-2/TRBV6-3	.	TRBJ1-4	TGTGCCAGCAGTTCAGTTGAAAAACTGTTTTTT	CASSSVEKLFF
few	TRBV4-3	.	TRBJ2-7	TGCGCCAGCAGCCAAGATCCGCGCGTAGCCCGTGGAGAGCAGTACTTC	CASSQDPRVARGEQYF
many	TRBV7-9	.	TRBJ1-2	TGTGCCAGCAGCTTATTCACGGGGGATGGCTACACCTTC	CASSLFTGDGYTF
few	TRBV3-1	.	TRBJ1-1	TGTGCCAGCAGCCAGCAGCAGGTCCACACTGAAGCTTTCTTT	CASSQQQVHTEAFF
many	TRBV6-6	.	TRBJ2-7	TGTGCCAGCACCTTAGGGGGGGTCTACGAGCAGTACTTC	CASTLGGVYEQYF
.	TRBV5-5	.	TRBJ1-6	TGTGCCAGCAGCTTGGCCTACGGTTCACCCCTCCACTTT	CASSLAYGSPLHF
many	TRBV7-2	TRBD1	TRBJ2-3	TGTGCCAGCAGCTTAGACAGGGGAGGCACAGATACGCAGTATTTT	CASSLDRGGTDTQYF
few	TRBV4-2	TRBD1	TRBJ2-5	TGTGCCAGCAGCCGCCGGCAGGGGGCCCAAAAAGAGACCCAGTACTTC	CASSRRQGAQKETQYF
many	TRBV25-1	.	TRBJ2-7	TGTGCCGCGTCGGCAGCCTTAGGGTACGAGCAGTACTTC	CAASAALGYEQYF